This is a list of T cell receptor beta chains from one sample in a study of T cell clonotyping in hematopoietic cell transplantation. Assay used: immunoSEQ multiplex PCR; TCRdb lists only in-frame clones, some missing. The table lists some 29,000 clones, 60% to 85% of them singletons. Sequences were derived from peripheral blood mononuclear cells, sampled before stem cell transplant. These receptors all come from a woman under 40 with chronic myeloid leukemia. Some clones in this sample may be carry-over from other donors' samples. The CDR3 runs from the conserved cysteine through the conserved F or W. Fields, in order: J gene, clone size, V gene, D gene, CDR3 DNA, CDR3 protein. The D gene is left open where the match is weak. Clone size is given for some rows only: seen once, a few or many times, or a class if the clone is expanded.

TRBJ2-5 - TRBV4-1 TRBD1 TGCGCCAGCGGAAGGACAGGGGAGACCCAGTACTTC CASGRTGETQYF
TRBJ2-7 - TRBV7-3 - TGTGCCAGCAGCCTACGGCCAGACTCCTACGAGCAGTACTTC CASSLRPDSYEQYF
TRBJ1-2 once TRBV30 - TGTGCCTGGAGTGTATGGGGTCGGGGTGGCTACACCTTC CAWSVWGRGGYTF
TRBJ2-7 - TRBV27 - TGTGCCAGCAGTTTATTGGGGTCGAGGGAGCAGTACTTC CASSLLGSREQYF
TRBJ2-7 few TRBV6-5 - TGTGCCAGCAGGGGACCCACCCCCCACGAGCAGTACTTC CASRGPTPHEQYF
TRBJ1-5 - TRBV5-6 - TGTGCCAGCAGCTTGAGGGGGTATAGCAATCAGCCCCAGCATTTT CASSLRGYSNQPQHF
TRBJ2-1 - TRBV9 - TGTGCCAGCAGCGTAGATGAGGGGGGTAGGAGACGTGAGCAGTTCTTC CASSVDEGGRRREQFF
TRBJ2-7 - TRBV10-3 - TGTGCCATCAGTGAGTCAGGCTGGGAGGAGCAGTACTTC CAISESGWEEQYF
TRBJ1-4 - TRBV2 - TGTGCCAGCGGCTTGCAAGGGTCGGCTAATGAAAAACTGTTTTTT CASGLQGSANEKLFF
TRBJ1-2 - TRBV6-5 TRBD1 TGTGCCAGCTGGGGGACAGCGAGTCCACATGGCTACACCTTC CASWGTASPHGYTF
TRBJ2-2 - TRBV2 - TGTGCCATCGGGTTACGGGAGCTGTTTTTT CAIGLRELFF
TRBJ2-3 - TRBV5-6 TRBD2 TGTGCCAGCAGCCCCGGGACTAGCGGTCTCACAGATACGCAGTATTTT CASSPGTSGLTDTQYF
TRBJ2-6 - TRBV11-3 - TGTGCCAGCAGCCCCCGTGGGTCTGGGGCCAACGTCCTGACTTTC CASSPRGSGANVLTF
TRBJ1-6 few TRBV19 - TGTGCCAGTAGTGCCCGGGACCCGACTGTCCTCCACTTT CASSARDPTVLHF
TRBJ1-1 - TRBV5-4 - TGTGCCAGCAGCCCACTGGCAGGCTTAAATACTGAAGCTTTCTTT CASSPLAGLNTEAFF
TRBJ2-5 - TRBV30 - TGTGCCTGGAGTCGACCTGGGGAGACCCAGTACTTC CAWSRPGETQYF
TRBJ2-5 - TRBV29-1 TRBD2 TGCAGCGCCGGGGGGGGCGGAGAGACCCAGTACTTC CSAGGGGETQYF
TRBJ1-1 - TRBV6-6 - TGTGCCAGCAGTTACTCGTCAAAAGGGGACACTGAAGCTTTCTTT CASSYSSKGDTEAFF
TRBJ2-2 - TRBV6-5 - TGTGCCAGCAGACCCGCAGGGGATCACAGGGAGCTGTTTTTT CASRPAGDHRELFF
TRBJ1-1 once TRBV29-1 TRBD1 TGCAGCGTAGGACAGGGGAACACTGAAGCTTTCTTT CSVGQGNTEAFF
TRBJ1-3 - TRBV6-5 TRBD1 TGTGCCAGCAGTTACGGACGGGACAGCTCTGGAAACACCATATATTTT CASSYGRDSSGNTIYF
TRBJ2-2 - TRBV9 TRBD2 TGTGCCAGCAAGAGCGGGGGGGACTTGGGGGAGCTGTTTTTT CASKSGGDLGELFF
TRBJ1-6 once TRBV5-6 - TGTGCCAGCAGCTTGGAGAATTCACCCCTCCACTTT CASSLENSPLHF
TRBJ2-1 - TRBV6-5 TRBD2 TGTGCCAGCAGTAAACTAGCGGGGGGGCGTAATGAGCAGTTCTTC CASSKLAGGRNEQFF
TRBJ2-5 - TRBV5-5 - TGTGCCAGCAGCTTTAAAATCGAGACCCAGTACTTC CASSFKIETQYF
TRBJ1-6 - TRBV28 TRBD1 TGTGCCAGCAGTTCTCAGGGGGGGTTTAATTCACCCCTCCACTTT CASSSQGGFNSPLHF
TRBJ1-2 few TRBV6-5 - TGTGCCAACGAGGACAGCGATGGCTACACCTTC CANEDSDGYTF
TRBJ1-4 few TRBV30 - TGTGCCTGGAGCGAAGGGACAGAAAAACTGTTTTTT CAWSEGTEKLFF
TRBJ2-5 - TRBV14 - TGTGCCAGCAGCCCAACCGAGGGGGGCCGGAAGACCCAGTACTTC CASSPTEGGRKTQYF
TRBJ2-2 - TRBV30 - TGTGCCTGGTGCTCGTCGCCGAATGCCGGGGAGCTGTTTTTT CAWCSSPNAGELFF
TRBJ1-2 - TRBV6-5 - TGTGCCAGCAGTTCCGGAGCAACAGGGTACTATGGCTACACCTTC CASSSGATGYYGYTF
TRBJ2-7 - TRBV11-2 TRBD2 TGTGCCAGCAGCAACCTTTTTGTGGCGGGGGGGCCCTACGAGCAGTACTTC CASSNLFVAGGPYEQYF
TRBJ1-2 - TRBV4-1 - TGCGCCAGCAGCCAAGATGAAGGACAGCGCTATGGCTACACCTTC CASSQDEGQRYGYTF
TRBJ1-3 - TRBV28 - TGTGCCAGCACCCTAGGGGGGTCTGGAAACACCATATATTTT CASTLGGSGNTIYF
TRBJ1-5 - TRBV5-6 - TGTGCCAGCAGCTTCTATAGTAGCAATCAGCCCCAGCATTTT CASSFYSSNQPQHF
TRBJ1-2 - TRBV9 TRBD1 TGTGCCAGCAGCGGGGAGGGACAGGGGGCCGTCTATGGCTACACCTTC CASSGEGQGAVYGYTF
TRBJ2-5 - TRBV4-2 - TGTGCCAGCAGCGGAGTCGGAGAGACCCAGTACTTC CASSGVGETQYF
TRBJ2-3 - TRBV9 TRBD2 TGTGCCAGCAGCGTACAGGGGACTAGCCACACAGATACGCAGTATTTT CASSVQGTSHTDTQYF
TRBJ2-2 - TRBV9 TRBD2 TGTGCCAGCAGCGTTCGGGGGGACGCGAACACCGGGGAGCTGTTTTTT CASSVRGDANTGELFF
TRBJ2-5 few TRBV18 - TGTGCCAGCTCACCACAAGGTCTTGAAGAGACCCAGTACTTC CASSPQGLEETQYF
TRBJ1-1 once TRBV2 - TGTGCCAGCAGTGAACAGGGTAGTGATGAAGCTTTCTTT CASSEQGSDEAFF
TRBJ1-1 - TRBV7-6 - TGTGCCAGCAGCTTAGGTCCCGTAAACACTGAAGCTTTCTTT CASSLGPVNTEAFF
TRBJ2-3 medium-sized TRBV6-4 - TGTGCCAGCAGTGACACCGACAGTACCTGGCAGTATTTT CASSDTDSTWQYF
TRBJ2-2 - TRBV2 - TGTGCCAGCAGTGAAGCAGGAGCGAACACCGGGGAGCTGTTTTTT CASSEAGANTGELFF
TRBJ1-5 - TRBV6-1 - TGTGCCAGCAGTGAATTGGGCAACGGATTTCAGCCCCAGCATTTT CASSELGNGFQPQHF
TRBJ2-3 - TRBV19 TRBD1 TGTGCCAGTAGCCAGGACAGGGTTAATACGCAGTATTTT CASSQDRVNTQYF
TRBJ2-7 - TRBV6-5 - TGTGCCAGCAGTTACCGCGGGACAGTCTGGAACGAGCAGTACTTC CASSYRGTVWNEQYF
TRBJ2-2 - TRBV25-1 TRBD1 TGTGCCAGCAGTTCGCGACAGGGGTTCACCGGGGAGCTGTTTTTT CASSSRQGFTGELFF
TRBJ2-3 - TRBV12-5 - TGTGCTAGTGCGACAGCTAGCACAGATACGCAGTATTTT CASATASTDTQYF
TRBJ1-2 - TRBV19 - TGTGCCAGTTCCCTCGGGACTCACCATAACTATGGCTACACCTTC CASSLGTHHNYGYTF
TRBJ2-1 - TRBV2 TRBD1 TGTGCCAGCAGTGAACTTGGACAGGGTGGTTATGAGCAGTTCTTC CASSELGQGGYEQFF
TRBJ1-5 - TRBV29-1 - TGCAGCGTCGGGGAGAATAGCAATCAGCCCCAGCATTTT CSVGENSNQPQHF
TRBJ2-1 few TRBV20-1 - TGCAGTGCTACCACCTACAATGAGCAGTTCTTC CSATTYNEQFF
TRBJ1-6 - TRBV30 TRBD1 TGTGCCTGGAGTGGACAGGGTATGGGGAATTCACCCCTCCACTTT CAWSGQGMGNSPLHF
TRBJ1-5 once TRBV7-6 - TGTGCCAGCAGCTTAGAAAGGAATCAGCCCCAGCATTTT CASSLERNQPQHF